The 13 T cell receptor beta chains below come from one sample, sequenced in a study of shared clonotypes between healthy human individuals. CD45RO negativity and positive selection for CCR7 defined naive CD8 cells, a population that excluded terminally differentiated effector memory CD45RA+ cells. TCRdb keeps only in-frame clones here, not all; method: immunoSEQ multiplex PCR. The sample yields nearly 2 million clones, 85% to 95% seen once. Sequencing was performed on naive CD8+ T cells sorted from blood. Source of these receptors: a man younger than 30 in good health.

V and J are TRBV25-1 and TRBJ2-7; either TRBD1 or TRBD2 may fit D (5 bases each). The germline V gene encodes CDR1 MGHDK and CDR2 SYGVNS. CDR3 length equals 13 residues. V was trimmed by 1 base and J by 5 bases, leaving 9 bases between them. CDR3 nucleotide sequence: TGTGCCAGCAGTGAATGGGACGGAGACGAGCAGTACTTC. It codes for CASSEWDGDEQYF.

For this clone: The sample holds other DNA sequences that translate to the same CDR3. The chain has TRBV27 and TRBJ2-7; no clear D. The CDR3 loop spans 11 amino acids. Trimming pared 4 bases from V and 6 bases from J, leaving 7 bases between. Germline CDR1 is MNHEY and CDR2 is SMNVEV (reference sequence). CDR3 protein: CASSSGGEQYF. In nucleotides, the CDR3 is TGTGCCAGCAGTTCCGGTGGCGAGCAGTACTTC.

This clone came up once. The chain links TRBV7-9 to TRBJ2-2; tentatively, D is TRBD2 (6 bases). CDR3 length equals 17 residues. V lost 5 bases, J lost 1 base, and 17 bases lay in between. From germline, CDR1 is SEHNR and CDR2 FQNEAQ (reference sequence). The CDR3 nucleotides read TGTGCCAGCAGCCCCGGGACTCCTACAAAGAACACCGGGGAGCTGTTTTTT. It yields the protein CASSPGTPTKNTGELFF.

The chain joins TRBV6-5 to TRBJ2-5; 8 bases fit TRBD1. Germline trimming cut 0 bases from V and 1 base from J; bases unmatched to any gene: 1. The germline CDR1 and CDR2 sequences are MNHEY and SVGAGI. This CDR3 is 15 amino acids long. The CDR3, as DNA: TGTGCCAGCAGTTACTCAGGACAGGGCCAAGAGACCCAGTACTTC. Translation: CASSYSGQGQETQYF.

Notes on this clone: The sample contains more than one DNA sequence encoding this CDR3. CDR3 amino acids: CASSQVGGSQETQYF. The CDR3 DNA is TGCGCCAGCAGCCAAGTTGGGGGATCCCAAGAGACCCAGTACTTC. This chain links TRBV4-3 with TRBJ2-5; tentatively, D is TRBD1 or TRBD2 (5 bases each). Germline CDR1 LGHNA, CDR2 YSLEER. Deletions cut 1 base from V and 1 base from J, with 10 bases between. The length of the CDR3 is 15 residues.

V usage is TRBV7-9 and J usage is TRBJ2-2, with 8 positions matching TRBD1. Germline-derived CDR1 and CDR2 are SEHNR and FQNEAQ (reference sequence). J gave up 9 bases and V 5 bases, and 11 bases lay outside the gene matches. The CDR3 consists of 15 residues. The CDR3 DNA reads TGTGCCAGCAGCACTCCTCGACAGGGGCCCCGGGAGCTGTTTTTT. It yields the protein CASSTPRQGPRELFF. Full variable domain (remainder filled in from reference TRBV7-9 and TRBJ2-2): DTGVSQNPRHKITKRGQNVTFRCDPISEHNRLYWYRQTLGQGPEFLTYFQNEAQLEKSRLLSDRFSAERPKGSFSTLEIQRTEQGDSAMYLCASSTPRQGPRELFFGEGSRLTVL.

A remark on this clone: Other DNA sequences within the sample encode an identical CDR3. J is TRBJ2-1 and V is TRBV27, with D tentatively TRBD1 or TRBD2 (6 bases each). From germline, CDR1 is MNHEY and CDR2 SMNVEV (reference sequence). This CDR3 is 14 amino acids long. V was shortened by 2 bases and J by 4 bases, with 9 bases between the two germline ends. The CDR3 bases are TGTGCCAGCAGTTTAACGGGGGCTTACAATGAGCAGTTCTTC. Amino acids: CASSLTGAYNEQFF.

V usage is TRBV10-1 and J usage is TRBJ2-5; D might be TRBD2 (5 bases). From germline, CDR1 is WNHNN and CDR2 SYGVQD (reference sequence). Trimming cost V 0 bases and J 2 bases, with 16 bases left between them. The CDR3 spans 17 residues. The CDR3 here is CASSESYFVEGQETQYF. DNA for the CDR3: TGCGCCAGCAGTGAGTCTTATTTTGTAGAGGGTCAAGAGACCCAGTACTTC.

This chain connects TRBV11-2 to TRBJ2-4; D gene uncertain. This CDR3 comprises 16 residues. Trimming pared 4 bases from V and 1 base from J, leaving 14 bases between. CDR1 SGHAT and CDR2 FQNNGV come from the germline V gene. DNA for the CDR3: TGTGCCAGCAGCTACTTAAAGGGCGGTGCCAAAAACATTCAGTACTTC. The encoded protein is CASSYLKGGAKNIQYF.

This clone showed up just once. The chain links TRBV5-6 to TRBJ2-7; D possibly matches TRBD1 or TRBD2 (5 bases each). CDR3 size: 13 residues. Trimming removed 4 bases at V and 5 bases at J, with 13 bases between. CDR1 and CDR2 (germline): SGHDT, YYEEEE. CDR3 protein: CASSLGTANEQYF. In nucleotides, the CDR3 is TGTGCCAGCAGCCTAGGGACGGCAAACGAGCAGTACTTC.

For this clone: Other DNA sequences in the sample encode the same CDR3. The CDR3, as DNA: TGCGCCAGCAGCCGGACTAGCTCCTACGAGCAGTACTTC. This sequence encodes CASSRTSSYEQYF. The genes are TRBV5-1 and TRBJ2-7, with TRBD2 matching over 7 bases. CDR1 and CDR2 from the germline V gene are SGHRS and YFSETQ. This CDR3 is 13 amino acids long. The V segment lost 4 bases and the J segment 0 bases; nucleotides outside the gene matches: 1.

With regard to this clone: At the DNA level, this CDR3 is encoded by other sequences in the same sample as well. The chain recombines TRBV28 with TRBJ1-4; unclear D gene. Trimming cost V 3 bases and J 5 bases, with 7 bases left between them. The CDR3 spans 13 residues. Germline V gene data show CDR1 as MDHEN and CDR2 as SYDVKM. The CDR3 is CASSFRGNEKLFF. CDR3 coding DNA: TGTGCCAGCAGTTTTCGAGGGAATGAAAAACTGTTTTTT.

This chain connects TRBV14 to TRBJ2-7; 11 positions match TRBD2. The germline V gene has CDR1 SGHDN and CDR2 FVKESK. CDR3 length: 15 amino acids. With 3 bases clipped from V and 4 bases from J, the junction kept 5 bases outside the gene matches. The CDR3 nucleotides read TGTGCCAGCAGCCAGGGACTAGCGGCGATATACGAGCAGTACTTC. Encoded protein: CASSQGLAAIYEQYF.